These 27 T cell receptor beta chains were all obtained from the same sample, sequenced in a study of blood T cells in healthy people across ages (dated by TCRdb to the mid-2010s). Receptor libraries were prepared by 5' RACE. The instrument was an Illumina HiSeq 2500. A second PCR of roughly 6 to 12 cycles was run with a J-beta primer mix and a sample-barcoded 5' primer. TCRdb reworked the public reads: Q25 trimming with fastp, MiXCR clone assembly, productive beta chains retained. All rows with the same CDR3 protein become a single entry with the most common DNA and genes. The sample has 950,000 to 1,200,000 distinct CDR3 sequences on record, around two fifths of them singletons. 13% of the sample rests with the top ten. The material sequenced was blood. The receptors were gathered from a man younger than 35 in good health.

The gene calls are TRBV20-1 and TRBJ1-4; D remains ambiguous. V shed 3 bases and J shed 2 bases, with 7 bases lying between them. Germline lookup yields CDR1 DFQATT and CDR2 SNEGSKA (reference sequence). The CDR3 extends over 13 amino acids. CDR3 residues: CSASGETNEKLFF. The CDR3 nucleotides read TGCAGTGCTAGTGGTGAGACTAATGAAAAACTGTTTTTT.

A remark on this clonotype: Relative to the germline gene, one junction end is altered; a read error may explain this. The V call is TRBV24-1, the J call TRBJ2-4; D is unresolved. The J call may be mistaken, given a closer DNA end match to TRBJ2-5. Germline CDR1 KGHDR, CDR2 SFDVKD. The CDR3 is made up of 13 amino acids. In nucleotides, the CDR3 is TGTGCCACCGGTGATTTGTTAGGGGAGACCCAGTACTTC. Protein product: CATGDLLGETQYF.

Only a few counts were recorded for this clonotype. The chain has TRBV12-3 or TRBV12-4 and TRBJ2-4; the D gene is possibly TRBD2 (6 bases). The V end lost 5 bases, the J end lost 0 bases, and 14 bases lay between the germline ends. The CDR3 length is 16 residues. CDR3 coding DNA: TGTGCCAGCAGTCTCGGGGGATTACTAGCCAAAAACATTCAGTACTTC. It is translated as CASSLGGLLAKNIQYF.

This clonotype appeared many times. In DNA form, the CDR3 reads TGTGCCAGCAGCTTAGAGGGGATTAACTATGGCTACACCTTC. It specifies CASSLEGINYGYTF. The chain has TRBV7-9 and TRBJ1-2; a weak D match, TRBD1 (5 bases). Germline values: CDR1 SEHNR, CDR2 FQNEAQ (reference sequence). CDR3 length equals 14 residues. V was trimmed by 1 base and J by 1 base, leaving 7 bases between them. Full variable domain (rest looked up from reference TRBV7-9 and TRBJ1-2): DTGVSQNPRHKITKRGQNVTFRCDPISEHNRLYWYRQTLGQGPEFLTYFQNEAQLEKSRLLSDRFSAERPKGSFSTLEIQRTEQGDSAMYLCASSLEGINYGYTFGSGTRLTVV.

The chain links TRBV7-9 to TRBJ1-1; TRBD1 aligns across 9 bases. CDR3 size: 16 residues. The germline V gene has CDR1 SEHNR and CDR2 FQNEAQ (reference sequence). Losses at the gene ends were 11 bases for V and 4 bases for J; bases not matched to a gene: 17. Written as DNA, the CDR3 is TGTGCCGCTCAGACCGGGACAGGGTCTTTGGCCACTGAAGCTTTCTTT. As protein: CAAQTGTGSLATEAFF.

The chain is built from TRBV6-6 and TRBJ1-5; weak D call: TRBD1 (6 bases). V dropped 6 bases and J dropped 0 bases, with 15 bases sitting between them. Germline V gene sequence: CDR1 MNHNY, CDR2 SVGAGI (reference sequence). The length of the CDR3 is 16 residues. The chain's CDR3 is CASRFTQGLSNQPQHF. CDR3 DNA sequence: TGTGCCAGCAGATTTACACAGGGACTTAGCAATCAGCCCCAGCATTTT.

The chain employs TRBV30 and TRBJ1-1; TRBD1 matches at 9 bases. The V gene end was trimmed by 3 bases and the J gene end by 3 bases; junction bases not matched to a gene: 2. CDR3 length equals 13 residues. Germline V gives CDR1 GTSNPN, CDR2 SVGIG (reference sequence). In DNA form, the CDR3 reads TGTGCCTGGAGAGGGACAGGGTACACTGAAGCTTTCTTT. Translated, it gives CAWRGTGYTEAFF. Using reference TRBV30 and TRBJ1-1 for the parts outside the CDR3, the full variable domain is SQTIHQWPATLVQPVGSPLSLECTVEGTSNPNLYWYRQAAGRGLQLLFYSVGIGQISSEVPQNLSASRPQDRQFILSSKKLLLSDSGFYLCAWRGTGYTEAFFGQGTRLTVV.

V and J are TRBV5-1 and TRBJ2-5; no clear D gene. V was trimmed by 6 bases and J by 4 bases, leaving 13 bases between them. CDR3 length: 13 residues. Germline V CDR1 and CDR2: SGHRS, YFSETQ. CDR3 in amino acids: CASKGQMGETQYF. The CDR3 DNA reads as TGCGCCAGCAAGGGTCAGATGGGAGAGACCCAGTACTTC.

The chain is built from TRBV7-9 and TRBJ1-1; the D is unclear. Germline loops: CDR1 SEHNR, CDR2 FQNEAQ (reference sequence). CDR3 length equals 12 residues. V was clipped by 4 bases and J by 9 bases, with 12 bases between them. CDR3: CASSSKTIQAFF. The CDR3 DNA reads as TGTGCCAGCAGCTCAAAGACAATTCAAGCTTTCTTT.

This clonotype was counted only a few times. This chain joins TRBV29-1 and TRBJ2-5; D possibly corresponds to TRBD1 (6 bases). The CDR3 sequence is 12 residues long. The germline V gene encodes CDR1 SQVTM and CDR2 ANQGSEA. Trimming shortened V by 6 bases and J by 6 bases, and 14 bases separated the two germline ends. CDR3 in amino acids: CSVKRGMQTQYF. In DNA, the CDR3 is TGCAGCGTCAAAAGGGGGATGCAGACCCAGTACTTC.

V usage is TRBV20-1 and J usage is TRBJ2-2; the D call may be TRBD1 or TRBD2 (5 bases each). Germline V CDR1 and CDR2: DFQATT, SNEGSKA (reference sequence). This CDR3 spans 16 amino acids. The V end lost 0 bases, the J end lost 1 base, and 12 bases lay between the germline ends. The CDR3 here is CSARDEGQLNTGELFF. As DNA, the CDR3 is TGCAGTGCTAGAGACGAGGGGCAATTGAACACCGGGGAGCTGTTTTTT.

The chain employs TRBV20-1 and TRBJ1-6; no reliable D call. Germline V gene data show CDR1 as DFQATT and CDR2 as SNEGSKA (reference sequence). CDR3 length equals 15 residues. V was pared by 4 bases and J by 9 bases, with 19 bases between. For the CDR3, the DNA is TGCAGTGCTACGGCCGGACCCGTGGGGATTTCACCCCTCCACTTT. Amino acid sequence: CSATAGPVGISPLHF.

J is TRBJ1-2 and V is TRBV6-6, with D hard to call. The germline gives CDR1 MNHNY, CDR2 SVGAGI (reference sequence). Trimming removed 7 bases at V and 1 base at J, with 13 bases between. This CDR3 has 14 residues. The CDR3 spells CASMEEPLNYGYTF. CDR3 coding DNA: TGTGCCAGCATGGAGGAACCACTTAACTATGGCTACACCTTC.

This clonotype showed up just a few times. The CDR3 DNA sequence: TGTGCCAGCAGCTTAGGGTGGGAAACAGGGGAATCCACTGAAGCTTTCTTT. This codes for CASSLGWETGESTEAFF. This sequence joins TRBV7-9 and TRBJ1-1; 7 nucleotides line up with TRBD1. V was pared by 1 base and J by 4 bases, with 12 bases of the junction left unmatched. CDR1 is SEHNR, CDR2 FQNEAQ, per germline (reference sequence). The CDR3 loop spans 17 amino acids.

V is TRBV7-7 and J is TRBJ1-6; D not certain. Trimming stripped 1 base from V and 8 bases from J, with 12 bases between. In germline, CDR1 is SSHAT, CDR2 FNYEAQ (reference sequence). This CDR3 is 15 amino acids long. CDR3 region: CASSLESRSDSPLHF. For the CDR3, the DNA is TGTGCCAGCAGCTTAGAATCCAGGAGCGATTCACCCCTCCACTTT. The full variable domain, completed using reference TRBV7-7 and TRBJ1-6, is GAGVSQSPRYKVTKRGQDVTLRCDPISSHATLYWYQQALGQGPEFLTYFNYEAQPDKSGLPSDRFSAERPEGSISTLTIQRTEQRDSAMYRCASSLESRSDSPLHFGNGTRLTVT.

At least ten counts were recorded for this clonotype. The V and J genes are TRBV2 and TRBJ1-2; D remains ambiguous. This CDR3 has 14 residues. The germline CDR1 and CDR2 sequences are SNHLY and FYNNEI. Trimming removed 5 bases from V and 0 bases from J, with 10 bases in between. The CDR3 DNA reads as TGTGCCAGCAGTTTAGGCAGAACTAACTATGGCTACACCTTC. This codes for CASSLGRTNYGYTF.

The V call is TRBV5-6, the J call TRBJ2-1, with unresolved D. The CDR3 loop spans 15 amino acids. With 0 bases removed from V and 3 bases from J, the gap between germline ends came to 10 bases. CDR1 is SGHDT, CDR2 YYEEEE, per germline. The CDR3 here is CASSLAPRYYNEQFF. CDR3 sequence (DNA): TGTGCCAGCAGCTTGGCCCCCAGGTACTACAATGAGCAGTTCTTC.

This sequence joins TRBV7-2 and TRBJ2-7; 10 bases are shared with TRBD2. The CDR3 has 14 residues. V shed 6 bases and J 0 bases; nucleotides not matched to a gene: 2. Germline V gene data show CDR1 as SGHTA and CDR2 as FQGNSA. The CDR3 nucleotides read TGTGCCAGCAGTACTAGCGGGGACTCCTACGAGCAGTACTTC. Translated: CASSTSGDSYEQYF.

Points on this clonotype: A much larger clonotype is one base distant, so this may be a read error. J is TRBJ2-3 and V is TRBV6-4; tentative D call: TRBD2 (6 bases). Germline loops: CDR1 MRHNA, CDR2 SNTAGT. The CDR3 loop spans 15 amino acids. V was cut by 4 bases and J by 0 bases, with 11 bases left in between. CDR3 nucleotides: TGTGCCAGCAGTGTCGACGGGGGAAGCACAGATACGCAGTATTTT. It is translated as CASSVDGGSTDTQYF.

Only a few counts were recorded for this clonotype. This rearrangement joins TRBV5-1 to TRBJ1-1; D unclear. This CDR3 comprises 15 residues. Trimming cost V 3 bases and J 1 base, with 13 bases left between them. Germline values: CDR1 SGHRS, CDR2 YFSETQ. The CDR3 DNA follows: TGCGCCAGCAGCTCCCTAGCGACATCGAACACTGAAGCTTTCTTT. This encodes CASSSLATSNTEAFF.

CDR3 loop: CASSQEGTSDTGELFF. CDR3 DNA sequence: TGCGCCAGCAGCCAAGAGGGAACATCAGATACCGGGGAGCTGTTTTTT. V is TRBV4-3 and J is TRBJ2-2, with D uncertain. The CDR3 sequence is 16 residues long. Trimming left V 0 bases short and J 5 bases short, with 13 bases between. CDR1 and CDR2 (germline): LGHNA, YSLEER.

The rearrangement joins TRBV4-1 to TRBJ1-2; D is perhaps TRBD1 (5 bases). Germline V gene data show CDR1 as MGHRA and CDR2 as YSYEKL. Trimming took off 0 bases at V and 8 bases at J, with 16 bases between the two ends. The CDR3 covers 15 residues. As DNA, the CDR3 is TGCGCCAGCAGCCAAGATGCAGGGCTGAACCGGGGCTACACCTTC. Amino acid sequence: CASSQDAGLNRGYTF.

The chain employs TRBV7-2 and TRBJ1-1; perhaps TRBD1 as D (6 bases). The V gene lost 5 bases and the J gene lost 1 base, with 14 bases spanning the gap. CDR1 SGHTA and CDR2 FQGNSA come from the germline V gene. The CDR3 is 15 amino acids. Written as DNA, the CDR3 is TGTGCCAGCAGCCGCGAGGGACATACGAACACTGAAGCTTTCTTT. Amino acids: CASSREGHTNTEAFF.

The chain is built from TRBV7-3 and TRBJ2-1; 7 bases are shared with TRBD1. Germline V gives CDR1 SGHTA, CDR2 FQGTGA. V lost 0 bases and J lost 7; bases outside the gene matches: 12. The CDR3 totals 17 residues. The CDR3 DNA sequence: TGTGCCAGCAGCTTAACCGACCCCCACAGGGGTAGGAATGAGCAGTTCTTC. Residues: CASSLTDPHRGRNEQFF.

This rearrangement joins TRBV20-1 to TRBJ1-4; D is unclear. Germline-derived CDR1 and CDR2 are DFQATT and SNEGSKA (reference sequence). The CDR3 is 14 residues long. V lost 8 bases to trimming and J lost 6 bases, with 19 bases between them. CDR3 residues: CSPYTGALDEKLFF. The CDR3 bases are TGCAGTCCTTACACGGGAGCTCTGGATGAAAAACTGTTTTTT.

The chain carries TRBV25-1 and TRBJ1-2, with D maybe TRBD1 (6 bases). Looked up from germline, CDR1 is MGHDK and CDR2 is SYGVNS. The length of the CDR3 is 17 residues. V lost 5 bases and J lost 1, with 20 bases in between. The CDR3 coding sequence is TGTGCCAGCAGTCCCCTTGAAGGCAGGGGCAATAACTATGGCTACACCTTC. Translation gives CASSPLEGRGNNYGYTF.

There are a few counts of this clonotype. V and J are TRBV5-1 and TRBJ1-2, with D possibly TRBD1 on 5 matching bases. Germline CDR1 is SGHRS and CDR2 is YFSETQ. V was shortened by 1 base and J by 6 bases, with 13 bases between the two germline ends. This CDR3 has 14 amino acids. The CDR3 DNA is TGCGCCAGCAGCTTGACAGGTTCTGAGGATGGCTACACCTTC. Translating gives CASSLTGSEDGYTF. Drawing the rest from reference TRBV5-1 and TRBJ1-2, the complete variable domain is KAGVTQTPRYLIKTRGQQVTLSCSPISGHRSVSWYQQTPGQGLQFLFEYFSETQRNKGNFPGRFSGRQFSNSRSEMNVSTLELGDSALYLCASSLTGSEDGYTFGSGTRLTVV.